The next 27 T cell receptor beta chains were all read from a single sample in a study of PD-1 blockade in classical Hodgkin lymphoma. Produced via immunoSEQ multiplex PCR; TCRdb's table is partial and in-frame only. The sample lists about 18,000 clones; around 86% were seen once. Brentuximab vedotin exposure varied among the patients, all of whom had relapsed after autologous stem cell transplantation. The sequences come from peripheral blood mononuclear cells (PBMCs), collected at baseline. The source of these receptors is a human donor with classical Hodgkin lymphoma.

This chain joins TRBV6-6 and TRBJ2-3; a weak D match, TRBD2 (6 bases). Trimming removed 3 bases from V and 0 bases from J, with 13 bases in between. There are 16 residues in the CDR3. Germline V gene data show CDR1 as MNHNY and CDR2 as SVGAGI (reference sequence). DNA for the CDR3: TGTGCCAGCAGTTATGGAGGGGACCTAAGCACAGATACGCAGTATTTT. Protein product: CASSYGGDLSTDTQYF.

Only a few counts were recorded for this clone. The chain links TRBV28 to TRBJ1-1; weak D call: TRBD1 (6 bases). Germline loops: CDR1 MDHEN, CDR2 SYDVKM. The CDR3 loop spans 16 amino acids. V was trimmed by 3 bases and J by 3 bases, leaving 17 bases between them. Here the CDR3 reads CASSLLGPKGDTEAFF. Written as DNA, the CDR3 is TGTGCCAGCAGTTTGTTGGGACCCAAGGGGGACACTGAAGCTTTCTTT.

The V and J genes are TRBV11-3 and TRBJ2-3; TRBD1 matches at 12 bases. Germline CDR1 reads SGHNT; CDR2 reads YENEEA. Unmatched junction bases numbered 3, after V lost 4 bases and J lost 4 bases. The CDR3 contains 15 residues. The DNA of the CDR3 is TGTGCCAGCAGCTCCGGGACAGGGGGCCCAGATACGCAGTATTTT. It is translated as CASSSGTGGPDTQYF.

The V call is TRBV7-9, the J call TRBJ2-1; 11 positions match TRBD2. With V trimmed by 4 bases and J by 9 bases, 11 bases remained unmatched. Germline-derived CDR1 and CDR2 are SEHNR and FQNEAQ (reference sequence). The CDR3 contains 16 residues. The CDR3 nucleotides read TGTGCCAGCAGCTCCGCCGGGACTAGCGGCCTGGGTGAGCAGTTCTTC. Translating it yields CASSSAGTSGLGEQFF.

This clone was counted between two and nine times. The chain is built from TRBV19 and TRBJ1-5; no definite D call. Germline assignment: CDR1 LNHDA and CDR2 SQIVND (reference sequence). Between the trimmed V and J ends, which lost 4 bases and 11 bases, there was a span of 15 bases. The CDR3 consists of 13 residues. The CDR3 bases are TGTGCCAGTAGTACCGGGTCTGGATCAGCCCAGCATTTT. Protein: CASSTGSGSAQHF. Variable domain in full (rest from reference TRBV19 and TRBJ1-5): DGGITQSPKYLFRKEGQNVTLSCEQNLNHDAMYWYRQDPGQGLRLIYYSQIVNDFQKGDIAEGYSVSREKKESFPLTVTSAQKNPTAFYLCASSTGSGSAQHFGDGTRLSIL.

This chain joins TRBV6-1 and TRBJ1-1; TRBD1 aligns across 9 bases. The CDR3 runs 13 residues. Trimming removed 5 bases from V and 4 bases from J; junction bases left unmatched: 2. Germline loops: CDR1 MNHNS, CDR2 SASEGT. This CDR3 is CASSLDRGTEAFF. The CDR3 DNA follows: TGTGCCAGCAGTTTGGACAGGGGCACTGAAGCTTTCTTT.

The V call is TRBV5-4, the J call TRBJ2-3; D not resolved. Trimming cost V 5 bases and J 2 bases, with 12 bases left between them. The CDR3 contains 14 residues. Germline assignment: CDR1 SGHNT and CDR2 YYREEE (reference sequence). The CDR3 region is CASSTLGYTDTQYF. The CDR3 DNA is TGTGCCAGCAGTACTCTAGGGTACACAGATACGCAGTATTTT.

Only one count was recorded for this clone. This chain joins TRBV27 and TRBJ2-5, with D hard to call. Germline CDR1 and CDR2: MNHEY and SMNVEV (reference sequence). Trimming removed 4 bases from V and 2 bases from J, with 14 bases in between. The CDR3 runs to 15 residues. The CDR3 bases are TGTGCCAGCAGTTCAAGGAGAGACGTTCAAGAGACCCAGTACTTC. Translation: CASSSRRDVQETQYF.

The rearrangement links TRBV7-9 to TRBJ2-1, with D perhaps given as TRBD1 or TRBD2 (5 bases each). V was cut by 0 bases and J by 7 bases, with 10 bases left in between. The germline CDR1 and CDR2 sequences are SEHNR and FQNEAQ (reference sequence). This CDR3 is built from 14 residues. The CDR3 region is CASSLAGRINEQFF. CDR3 sequence (DNA): TGTGCCAGCAGCTTAGCGGGACGGATAAATGAGCAGTTCTTC.

This chain links TRBV27 with TRBJ2-7, with TRBD2 matching over 11 bases. Germline CDR1 reads MNHEY; CDR2 reads SMNVEV (reference sequence). The CDR3 covers 16 residues. V was pared by 2 bases and J by 5 bases, with 8 bases of the junction left unmatched. The CDR3 here is CASSLGLAGGQNEQYF. The CDR3 nucleotides are TGTGCCAGCAGTTTAGGGCTAGCGGGAGGCCAAAACGAGCAGTACTTC.

This chain joins TRBV19 and TRBJ2-1, with TRBD1 as a possible D gene (6 bases). Germline-derived CDR1 and CDR2 are LNHDA and SQIVND (reference sequence). V lost 3 bases and J lost 8, with 11 bases in between. The CDR3 is made up of 13 amino acids. The CDR3 loop is CASSMAGVDEQFF. CDR3 nucleotides: TGTGCCAGTAGTATGGCAGGGGTCGATGAGCAGTTCTTC.

V gene TRBV5-1 combines with J gene TRBJ2-1, with 10 bases identical to TRBD2. V shed 8 bases, J shed 8 bases, and the junction held 13 bases outside the gene matches. CDR3 length: 15 residues. Germline values: CDR1 SGHRS, CDR2 YFSETQ. CDR3 sequence (DNA): TGCGCCAGTACTCCGGACTCTAGCGGGAGCGATGAGCAGTTCTTC. Translated, it gives CASTPDSSGSDEQFF.

The chain uses TRBV28 and TRBJ2-3; D is ambiguous. V was clipped by 8 bases and J by 5 bases, with 11 bases between them. Germline CDR1 reads MDHEN; CDR2 reads SYDVKM. The length of the CDR3 is 12 residues. The CDR3 loop reads CASSMGLDTQYF. The CDR3 DNA is TGTGCCAGCTCCATGGGGTTAGATACGCAGTATTTT.

This clone was counted only a few times. This chain uses TRBV7-9 with TRBJ1-5, with 11 bases aligning to TRBD1. CDR1 and CDR2 from the germline V gene are SEHNR and FQNEAQ (reference sequence). The J segment lost 4 bases and the V segment lost 5 bases, leaving 10 bases of the junction unmatched. The CDR3 length is 17 residues. The CDR3 is CASSMSTGTGGNQPQHF. In DNA form, the CDR3 reads TGTGCCAGCAGCATGAGTACCGGGACAGGGGGGAATCAGCCCCAGCATTTT.

This chain joins TRBV19 and TRBJ1-3, with D uncertain. The germline V gene encodes CDR1 LNHDA and CDR2 SQIVND (reference sequence). The germline V and J ends were trimmed by 1 base and 2 bases, with 12 bases remaining between them. The CDR3 length is 16 residues. CDR3 sequence (DNA): TGTGCCAGTAGTATAGGAGGTGGGGTGGCTGGAAACACCATATATTTT. Protein: CASSIGGGVAGNTIYF.

The chain carries TRBV6-5 and TRBJ1-5; D is unclear. Per germline, CDR1 MNHEY and CDR2 SVGAGI. V was pared by 6 bases and J by 6 bases, with 12 bases between. The CDR3 has 13 amino acids. Here the CDR3 reads CASRAAYGQPQHF. CDR3 coding DNA: TGTGCCAGCAGGGCGGCGTACGGTCAGCCCCAGCATTTT.

V and J are TRBV27 and TRBJ2-3; 13 bases match TRBD2. The CDR3 is made up of 19 amino acids. The V gene end was trimmed by 2 bases and the J gene end by 2 bases; junction bases not matched to a gene: 10. The germline V gene has CDR1 MNHEY and CDR2 SMNVEV (reference sequence). The CDR3 is CASSLLFGTSGADTDTQYF. The CDR3 bases are TGTGCCAGCAGTTTACTATTCGGGACTAGCGGGGCGGACACAGATACGCAGTATTTT.

This chain connects TRBV6-1 to TRBJ2-5; D unclear. Trimming removed 0 bases at V and 4 bases at J, with 9 bases between. CDR1 is MNHNS and CDR2 is SASEGT in the germline V gene. The CDR3 sequence is 14 residues long. This CDR3 is CASSEALAPETQYF. CDR3 coding DNA: TGTGCCAGCAGTGAAGCGTTAGCCCCAGAGACCCAGTACTTC.

The chain joins TRBV23-1 to TRBJ2-7, with TRBD1 as a possible D gene (6 bases). TRBV23-1 is filed as an ORF, its function uncertain. The CDR3 spans 12 residues. Trimming stripped 4 bases from V and 2 bases from J, with 6 bases between. The CDR3 sequence is CASSRDTYEQYF. The CDR3 DNA reads as TGCGCCAGCAGTCGGGACACCTACGAGCAGTACTTC.

The rearrangement links TRBV4-1 to TRBJ2-2; no definite D call. CDR3 length equals 15 residues. Germline V CDR1 and CDR2: MGHRA, YSYEKL. The ends were cut back, 0 bases at V and 4 bases at J, with 9 bases in the middle. The chain's CDR3 is CASSQDRALTGELFF. CDR3 in DNA: TGCGCCAGCAGCCAAGATCGAGCTCTCACCGGGGAGCTGTTTTTT.

The rearrangement joins TRBV5-6 to TRBJ2-7; D unresolved. The CDR3 length is 12 residues. Germline CDR1 and CDR2: SGHDT and YYEEEE. Trimming shortened V by 2 bases and J by 5 bases, and 8 bases separated the two germline ends. CDR3 protein: CASSFARDEQYF. In DNA form, the CDR3 reads TGTGCCAGCAGCTTCGCTCGGGACGAGCAGTACTTC. The full variable domain, in which reference TRBV5-6 and TRBJ2-7 provide the parts outside the CDR3, is DAGVTQSPTHLIKTRGQQVTLRCSPKSGHDTVSWYQQALGQGPQFIFQYYEEEERQRGNFPDRFSGHQFPNYSSELNVNALLLGDSALYLCASSFARDEQYFGPGTRLTVT.

This chain joins TRBV11-2 and TRBJ2-1; a weak D match, TRBD2 (6 bases). Trimming cost V 7 bases and J 12 bases, with 16 bases left between them. CDR1 is SGHAT and CDR2 is FQNNGV in the germline V gene. The CDR3 has 12 amino acids. In DNA form, the CDR3 reads TGTGCCAGCAACCAACGCGGGGACCCGCAGTTCTTC. It is translated as CASNQRGDPQFF.

The chain carries TRBV19 and TRBJ2-3; D gene uncertain. CDR1 and CDR2 (germline): LNHDA, SQIVND (reference sequence). V was trimmed by 5 bases and J by 0 bases, leaving 9 bases between them. The CDR3 extends over 14 amino acids. Here the CDR3 reads CASSGRESTDTQYF. The CDR3 DNA reads TGTGCCAGTAGTGGGCGTGAGAGCACAGATACGCAGTATTTT.

This clone is medium-sized by share. This chain links TRBV14 with TRBJ2-7; D gene uncertain. In germline, CDR1 is SGHDN, CDR2 FVKESK. V was shortened by 1 base and J by 4 bases, with 2 bases between the two germline ends. This CDR3 region has 11 residues. The CDR3 region has the DNA TGTGCCAGCAGCCAAGGATACGAGCAGTACTTC. Translating it yields CASSQGYEQYF.

In this sample, this clone turned up a few times. V is TRBV7-9 and J is TRBJ1-5; 8 bases line up with TRBD1. Germline values: CDR1 SEHNR, CDR2 FQNEAQ (reference sequence). Trimming cost V 5 bases and J 6 bases; bases outside gene matches: 6. CDR3 length equals 14 residues. CDR3 nucleotides: TGTGCCAGCAGCCGAGGACAGGGAGGTCAGCCCCAGCATTTT. It is translated as CASSRGQGGQPQHF.

The rearrangement links TRBV7-9 to TRBJ2-7; no definite D call. Between the trimmed V and J ends, which lost 1 base and 6 bases, there was a span of 7 bases. The CDR3 runs to 12 residues. The germline V gene encodes CDR1 SEHNR and CDR2 FQNEAQ (reference sequence). CDR3 loop: CASSLGFGEQYF. The CDR3, as DNA: TGTGCCAGCAGCTTAGGGTTTGGCGAGCAGTACTTC.

The table lists this clone with a few counts. This chain links TRBV29-1 with TRBJ2-3; weak D call: TRBD2 (6 bases). Germline CDR1 SQVTM, CDR2 ANQGSEA. This CDR3 has 14 residues. V shed 5 bases and J shed 0 bases, with 12 bases lying between them. CDR3 coding DNA: TGCAGCGTTCGCAGTGGGGGGAGCACAGATACGCAGTATTTT. Protein product: CSVRSGGSTDTQYF.